This TCR beta chain was observed in a study of human thymus T cells. Whole-study results and caveats: In thymic and blood repertoires alike, V and J usage looked biased.

To note about this clone: Its antigen is undetermined.

Data came from immunoSEQ multiplex PCR; TCRdb stores just in-frame clones and leaves some out. Found here are about 43,000 clones, approximately 95% of them singletons; the top ten hold approximately 0.15%. Healthy Finnish infants undergoing corrective surgery for congenital heart defects were the donors. An approximately 0.5-1 mL peripheral blood aliquot was taken intraoperatively from four of eight donors. No fixed cell number was used; all available blood leukocytes supplied DNA. Trimming removed 3 bases from V and 0 bases from J, with 12 bases in between. The CDR3 spans 15 residues. Germline lookup yields CDR1 MDHEN and CDR2 SYDVKM.

This receptor was identified in a girl under two years old with a congenital heart defect but otherwise immunologically healthy. This rearrangement joins TRBV28 to TRBJ2-7; D is ambiguous. Sequenced sample: blood. The CDR3 here is CASSFGSVTSYEQYF. As DNA, the CDR3 is TGTGCCAGCAGTTTTGGGTCAGTGACCTCCTACGAGCAGTACTTC.